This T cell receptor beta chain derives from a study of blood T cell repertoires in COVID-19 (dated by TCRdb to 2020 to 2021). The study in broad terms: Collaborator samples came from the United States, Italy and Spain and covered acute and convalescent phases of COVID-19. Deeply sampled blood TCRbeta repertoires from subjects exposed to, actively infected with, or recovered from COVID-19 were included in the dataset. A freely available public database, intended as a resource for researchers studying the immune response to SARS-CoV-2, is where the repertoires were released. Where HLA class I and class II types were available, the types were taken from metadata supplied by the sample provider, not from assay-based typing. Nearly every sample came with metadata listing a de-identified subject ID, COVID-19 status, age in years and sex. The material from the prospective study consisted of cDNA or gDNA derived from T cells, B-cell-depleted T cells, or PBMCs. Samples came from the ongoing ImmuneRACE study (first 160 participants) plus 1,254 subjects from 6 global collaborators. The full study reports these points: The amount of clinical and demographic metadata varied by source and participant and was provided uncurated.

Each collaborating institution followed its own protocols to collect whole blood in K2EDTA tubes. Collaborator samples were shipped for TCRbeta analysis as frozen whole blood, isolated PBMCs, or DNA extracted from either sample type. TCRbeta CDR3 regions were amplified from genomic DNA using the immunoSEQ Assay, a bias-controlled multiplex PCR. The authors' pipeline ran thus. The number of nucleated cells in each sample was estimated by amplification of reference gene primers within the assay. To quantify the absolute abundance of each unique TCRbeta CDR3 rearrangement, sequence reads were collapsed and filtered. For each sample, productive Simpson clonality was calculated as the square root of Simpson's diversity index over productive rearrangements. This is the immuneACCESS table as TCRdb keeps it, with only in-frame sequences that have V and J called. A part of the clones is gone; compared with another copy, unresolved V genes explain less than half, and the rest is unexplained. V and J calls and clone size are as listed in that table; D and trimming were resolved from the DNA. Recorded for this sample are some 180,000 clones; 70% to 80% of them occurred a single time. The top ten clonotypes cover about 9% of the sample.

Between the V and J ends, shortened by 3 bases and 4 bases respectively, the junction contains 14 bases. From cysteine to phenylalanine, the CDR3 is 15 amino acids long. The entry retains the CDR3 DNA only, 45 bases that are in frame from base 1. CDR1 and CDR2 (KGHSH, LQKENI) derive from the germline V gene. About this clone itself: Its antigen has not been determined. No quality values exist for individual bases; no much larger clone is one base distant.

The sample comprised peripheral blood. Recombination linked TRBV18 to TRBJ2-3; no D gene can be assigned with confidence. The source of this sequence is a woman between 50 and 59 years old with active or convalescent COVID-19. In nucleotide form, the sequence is TGTGCCAGCTCACCTACACTTAGCTTCTCAGATACGCAGTATTTT. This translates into CASSPTLSFSDTQYF. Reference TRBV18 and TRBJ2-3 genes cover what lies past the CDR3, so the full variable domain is NAGVMQNPRHLVRRRGQEARLRCSPMKGHSHVYWYRQLPEEGLKFMVYLQKENIIDESGMPKERFSAEFPKEGPSILRIQQVVRGDSAAYFCASSPTLSFSDTQYFGPGTRLTVL.